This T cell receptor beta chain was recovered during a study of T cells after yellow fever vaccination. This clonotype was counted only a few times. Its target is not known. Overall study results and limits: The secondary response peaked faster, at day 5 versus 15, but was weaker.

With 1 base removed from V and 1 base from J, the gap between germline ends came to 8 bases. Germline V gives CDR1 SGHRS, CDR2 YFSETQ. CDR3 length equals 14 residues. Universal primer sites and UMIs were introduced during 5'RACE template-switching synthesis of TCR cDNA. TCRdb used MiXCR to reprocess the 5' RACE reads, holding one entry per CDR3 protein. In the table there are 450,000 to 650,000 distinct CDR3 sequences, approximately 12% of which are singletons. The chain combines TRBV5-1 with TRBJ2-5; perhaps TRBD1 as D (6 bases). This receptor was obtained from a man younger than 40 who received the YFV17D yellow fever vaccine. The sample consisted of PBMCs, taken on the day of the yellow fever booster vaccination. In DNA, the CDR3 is TGCGCCAGCAGCTTGCAGGGGACCCAAGAGACCCAGTACTTC. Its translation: CASSLQGTQETQYF.